The present T cell receptor beta chain was sequenced within a study of vaccination and CD4 T cells after COVID-19. Treatment indicated: roughly ten-day PBMC culture with coronavirus spike peptide pools or control peptides (ViraFEST assay). The CDR3 contains 14 residues. Germline V lookup: CDR1 MDHEN, CDR2 SYDVKM. V trimming: 7 bases; J trimming: 0 bases; junction bases outside the gene matches: 5. An Oncomine TCR Beta short-read assay was used to sequence the DNA from cultured CD4+ T cells. TCRdb itself ran the PCR reads through MiXCR, one entry per CDR3 protein. This table has 15,000 to 25,000 distinct CDR3 sequences, more than 45% appearing once. About this clonotype: What it binds is unknown.

This chain joins TRBV28 and TRBJ1-2; 7 bases line up with TRBD1. The origin of this receptor is a human donor who had recovered from COVID-19. The sequencing here drew on CD4+ T cells from blood, cultured in vitro, taken before SARS-CoV-2 vaccination. The CDR3 here is CASKRGTANYGYTF. CDR3 in DNA: TGTGCCAGCAAACGGGGGACAGCTAACTATGGCTACACCTTC.